Presented here are 2 T cell receptor beta chains from one specimen sequenced in a study of neoadjuvant anti-PD-1 for oral cavity cancer. Sequencing was performed with immunoSEQ multiplex PCR; in TCRdb, only in-frame clones are kept and a portion is missing. The table lists 55,000 to 80,000 clones, 80% to 90% of them singletons, with 3% to 4% in the top ten. The material sequenced was PBMCs, taken before nivolumab (anti-PD-1) treatment. These receptors all come from a person aged 35-79 years with oral cavity squamous cell carcinoma.

Turning to this clone: Other DNA sequences in the same sample also yield this CDR3. V and J are TRBV5-4 and TRBJ2-1, with TRBD2 identical over 8 bases. This CDR3 spans 13 amino acids. Germline CDR1 and CDR2: SGHNT and YYREEE (reference sequence). J gave up 7 bases and V 0 bases, and 0 bases lay outside the gene matches. The CDR3, as DNA: TGTGCCAGCAGCTTGGCGGGGGGGAATGAGCAGTTCTTC. Protein sequence: CASSLAGGNEQFF.

The genes are TRBV6-1 and TRBJ2-7; D might be TRBD2 (5 bases). CDR1 MNHNS and CDR2 SASEGT come from the germline V gene. V was cut by 0 bases and J by 6 bases, with 12 bases left in between. The CDR3 contains 14 residues. Here the CDR3 reads CASSEAWNGGEQYF. As DNA, the CDR3 is TGTGCCAGCAGTGAAGCCTGGAATGGAGGCGAGCAGTACTTC.